Listed below are T cell receptor beta chains from one sample, sequenced in a study of blood T cells in healthy people across ages. MiXCR, run by TCRdb on the 5' RACE reads, gives a single entry per CDR3 protein. This table holds roughly 1,500,000 distinct CDR3 sequences, 34% found once. The material sequenced was blood. The source of these receptors is a woman in her 30s in good health. CDR3s include the opening cysteine and the closing phenylalanine or tryptophan. Each record gives: clone size, J gene, CDR3 length, V gene, D gene, CDR3 DNA, CDR3 protein. The D gene is left open where the match is weak. Size is omitted from some rows. Given values are once, few, many or a class for expanded clones.

clone size: NA; J gene: TRBJ2-1; CDR3 length: 14; V gene: TRBV2; D gene: NA; CDR3 DNA: TGTGCCACCTGCCCAGGGGTAAGAGACAATGAGCAGTTCTTC; CDR3 protein: CATCPGVRDNEQFF
clone size: few; J gene: TRBJ1-2; CDR3 length: 11; V gene: TRBV29-1; D gene: NA; CDR3 DNA: TGCAGCGCCCCGTCGGGAGAGGGCTACACCTTC; CDR3 protein: CSAPSGEGYTF
clone size: NA; J gene: TRBJ1-2; CDR3 length: 13; V gene: TRBV2; D gene: TRBD1; CDR3 DNA: TGTGCCAGCAGTAAGGACAGGATGTGGGGCTGCACCTTC; CDR3 protein: CASSKDRMWGCTF
clone size: NA; J gene: TRBJ1-2; CDR3 length: 13; V gene: TRBV7-9; D gene: NA; CDR3 DNA: TGTGCCAGCAGCCCCGGGACAATCAGCGGCTACACCTTC; CDR3 protein: CASSPGTISGYTF
clone size: once; J gene: TRBJ1-1; CDR3 length: 15; V gene: TRBV20-1; D gene: TRBD1; CDR3 DNA: TGCAGTGCTAGAGAGGGGGTGAGCCGGGGACAGAAAGCTTTCTTT; CDR3 protein: CSAREGVSRGQKAFF
clone size: few; J gene: TRBJ2-1; CDR3 length: 17; V gene: TRBV4-1; D gene: TRBD2; CDR3 DNA: TGCGCCAGCAGCCAAGGGGTTATGGCGGGAGGATACAATGAGCAGTTCTTC; CDR3 protein: CASSQGVMAGGYNEQFF
clone size: NA; J gene: TRBJ2-3; CDR3 length: 18; V gene: TRBV12-3/TRBV12-4; D gene: TRBD2; CDR3 DNA: TGTGCCAGCAGCCGGGGGATACTAGCGGGGGCAAGCACAGATACGCAGTATTTT; CDR3 protein: CASSRGILAGASTDTQYF
clone size: few; J gene: TRBJ2-1; CDR3 length: 16; V gene: TRBV7-9; D gene: TRBD2; CDR3 DNA: TGTGCCAGCAGTCCTGTAGCGGGAGGGCCAGATCTTAGGCAGTTCTTC; CDR3 protein: CASSPVAGGPDLRQFF
clone size: NA; J gene: TRBJ2-7; CDR3 length: 14; V gene: TRBV7-9; D gene: NA; CDR3 DNA: TGTGCCAGCAGCTTAGGGGACCACACAGACGAGCAGTACTTC; CDR3 protein: CASSLGDHTDEQYF
clone size: few; J gene: TRBJ2-5; CDR3 length: 13; V gene: TRBV20-1; D gene: TRBD1; CDR3 DNA: TGCAGTGCGGATGGGACAGCACAAGAGACCCAGTACTTC; CDR3 protein: CSADGTAQETQYF
clone size: NA; J gene: TRBJ2-1; CDR3 length: 15; V gene: TRBV7-8; D gene: NA; CDR3 DNA: TGTGCCAGCATCCCGATCGGACGGCTTAACAATGAGCAGTTCTTC; CDR3 protein: CASIPIGRLNNEQFF
clone size: NA; J gene: TRBJ2-4; CDR3 length: 13; V gene: TRBV5-1; D gene: NA; CDR3 DNA: TGCGCCAGCAGCTTTGAAAGGGAAAACATTCAGTACTTC; CDR3 protein: CASSFERENIQYF
clone size: NA; J gene: TRBJ2-1; CDR3 length: 14; V gene: TRBV27; D gene: NA; CDR3 DNA: TGTGCCAGCAGTTGGATGACCCCAGGCAATGAGCAGTTCTTC; CDR3 protein: CASSWMTPGNEQFF
clone size: many; J gene: TRBJ2-3; CDR3 length: 15; V gene: TRBV5-1; D gene: TRBD2; CDR3 DNA: TGTGCCAGCAGCTTAGCGGGGGGAACCACAGATACGCAGTATTTT; CDR3 protein: CASSLAGGTTDTQYF
clone size: many; J gene: TRBJ2-7; CDR3 length: 12; V gene: TRBV6-1; D gene: NA; CDR3 DNA: TGTGCCAGCAGTGAAGTCTCCTACGAGCAGTACTTC; CDR3 protein: CASSEVSYEQYF
clone size: NA; J gene: TRBJ2-7; CDR3 length: 15; V gene: TRBV24-1; D gene: NA; CDR3 DNA: TGTGCCACCAGTGATTTAAGGGGACTCCCGGCCGAGCAGTACTTC; CDR3 protein: CATSDLRGLPAEQYF
clone size: NA; J gene: TRBJ2-7; CDR3 length: 14; V gene: TRBV5-1; D gene: NA; CDR3 DNA: TGCGCCAGCAGGGAGGCAAGTCAATCCTACGAGCAGTACTTC; CDR3 protein: CASREASQSYEQYF
clone size: few; J gene: TRBJ2-7; CDR3 length: 20; V gene: TRBV29-1; D gene: NA; CDR3 DNA: TGCAGCGTTTGGACTTCGATGGGCGGGGAGGCAGGGGTTCCCTACAATGAGCAGTACTTC; CDR3 protein: CSVWTSMGGEAGVPYNEQYF
clone size: few; J gene: TRBJ1-1; CDR3 length: 14; V gene: TRBV5-1; D gene: TRBD1; CDR3 DNA: TGCGCCAGCAGCGAAGGGACAGGGACCACTGAAGCTTTCTTT; CDR3 protein: CASSEGTGTTEAFF
clone size: NA; J gene: TRBJ2-7; CDR3 length: 11; V gene: TRBV10-3; D gene: NA; CDR3 DNA: TGTGCCACCTCTCCGGGCTACGAGCAGTACTTC; CDR3 protein: CATSPGYEQYF
clone size: NA; J gene: TRBJ1-2; CDR3 length: 13; V gene: TRBV12-3/TRBV12-4; D gene: NA; CDR3 DNA: TGTGCCAGCACCGACAGACCGGCAGATGGCTACACCTTC; CDR3 protein: CASTDRPADGYTF
clone size: once; J gene: TRBJ2-3; CDR3 length: 14; V gene: TRBV7-2; D gene: NA; CDR3 DNA: TGTGCCAGCAGCCCGGACATCACCACAGATACGCAGTATTTT; CDR3 protein: CASSPDITTDTQYF
clone size: few; J gene: TRBJ1-4; CDR3 length: 14; V gene: TRBV5-1; D gene: NA; CDR3 DNA: TGCGCCAGCAACTCCGGACAGTCTAATGAAAAACTGTTTTTT; CDR3 protein: CASNSGQSNEKLFF
clone size: few; J gene: TRBJ1-1; CDR3 length: 15; V gene: TRBV12-3/TRBV12-4; D gene: NA; CDR3 DNA: TGTGCCAGCAGTAGGGGTATAAATATAAACACTGAAGCTTTCTTT; CDR3 protein: CASSRGININTEAFF
clone size: NA; J gene: TRBJ1-5; CDR3 length: 13; V gene: TRBV12-3/TRBV12-4; D gene: NA; CDR3 DNA: TGTGCCAGCAGGCCGGACAGTAATCGGCCCCAGCATTTT; CDR3 protein: CASRPDSNRPQHF
clone size: few; J gene: TRBJ2-1; CDR3 length: 13; V gene: TRBV27; D gene: TRBD1; CDR3 DNA: TGTGCCAGCAGTTTTCGGACAGGGACCGAGCAGTTCTTC; CDR3 protein: CASSFRTGTEQFF
clone size: NA; J gene: TRBJ1-1; CDR3 length: 13; V gene: TRBV20-1; D gene: NA; CDR3 DNA: TGCAGTGCTCCGAACGATCCAGACACTGAAGCTTTCTTT; CDR3 protein: CSAPNDPDTEAFF
clone size: NA; J gene: TRBJ1-5; CDR3 length: 14; V gene: TRBV7-2; D gene: NA; CDR3 DNA: TGTGCCAGCAGCTCTAGCATGGCCAATCAGCCCCAGCATTTT; CDR3 protein: CASSSSMANQPQHF
clone size: few; J gene: TRBJ2-7; CDR3 length: 15; V gene: TRBV20-1; D gene: NA; CDR3 DNA: TGCAGTGCTAGAGCTTCCGGGAGATCTACCTACGAGCAGTACTTC; CDR3 protein: CSARASGRSTYEQYF
clone size: few; J gene: TRBJ2-7; CDR3 length: 15; V gene: TRBV10-3; D gene: TRBD1; CDR3 DNA: TGTGCCATCAGTGAAGGACAGGGGGGGCTCTACGAGCAGTACTTC; CDR3 protein: CAISEGQGGLYEQYF
clone size: many; J gene: TRBJ2-3; CDR3 length: 12; V gene: TRBV29-1; D gene: NA; CDR3 DNA: TGCAGCGGACAGTCCTCCACAGATACGCAGTATTTT; CDR3 protein: CSGQSSTDTQYF
clone size: many; J gene: TRBJ2-5; CDR3 length: 15; V gene: TRBV4-1; D gene: NA; CDR3 DNA: TGCGCCAGCAGCCACCCCGGACGGGTGGGGGAGACCCAGTACTTC; CDR3 protein: CASSHPGRVGETQYF
clone size: NA; J gene: TRBJ2-7; CDR3 length: 16; V gene: TRBV6-2/TRBV6-3; D gene: TRBD1; CDR3 DNA: TGTGCCAGCAGTTACTCGGGACAGGGTTTTTTGGACGAGCAGTACTTC; CDR3 protein: CASSYSGQGFLDEQYF
clone size: NA; J gene: TRBJ2-3; CDR3 length: 15; V gene: TRBV7-9; D gene: TRBD1; CDR3 DNA: TGTGCCAGCAGCTTAGGTTCAGGGGGCATGGATATGCAGTATTTT; CDR3 protein: CASSLGSGGMDMQYF
clone size: NA; J gene: TRBJ1-6; CDR3 length: 12; V gene: TRBV20-1; D gene: NA; CDR3 DNA: TGCAGTGCTAGTCGCTTCAATTCACCCCTCCACTTT; CDR3 protein: CSASRFNSPLHF
clone size: NA; J gene: TRBJ2-3; CDR3 length: 17; V gene: TRBV5-6; D gene: TRBD2; CDR3 DNA: TGTGCCAGCAGCTTGCCTAGCGGCAGAGGACGGACAGATACGCAGTATTTT; CDR3 protein: CASSLPSGRGRTDTQYF
clone size: many; J gene: TRBJ2-7; CDR3 length: 15; V gene: TRBV6-6; D gene: TRBD2; CDR3 DNA: TGTGCCAGCAGTTCTGGGAGCGGGAGCTCCTACGAGCAGTACTTC; CDR3 protein: CASSSGSGSSYEQYF
clone size: NA; J gene: TRBJ1-4; CDR3 length: 16; V gene: TRBV27; D gene: TRBD1; CDR3 DNA: TGTGCCAGCAGTCCGAGGGGGACAGGGAGTCCGGAAAAACTGTTTTTT; CDR3 protein: CASSPRGTGSPEKLFF
clone size: few; J gene: TRBJ2-1; CDR3 length: 13; V gene: TRBV15; D gene: NA; CDR3 DNA: TGTGCCACCAGCAGCGGACTCGTCAATGAGCAGTTCTTC; CDR3 protein: CATSSGLVNEQFF
clone size: NA; J gene: TRBJ2-7; CDR3 length: 15; V gene: TRBV5-1; D gene: NA; CDR3 DNA: TGCGCCGGCAGCCCGGGGGGGACAGGGCTCGACGAGCAGTACTTC; CDR3 protein: CAGSPGGTGLDEQYF
clone size: NA; J gene: TRBJ1-2; CDR3 length: 13; V gene: TRBV6-1; D gene: NA; CDR3 DNA: TGTGCCAGCACGTCTAGCTCCCTCTATGGCTACACCTTC; CDR3 protein: CASTSSSLYGYTF
clone size: few; J gene: TRBJ1-2; CDR3 length: 14; V gene: TRBV7-9; D gene: NA; CDR3 DNA: TGTGCCAGCAGCTGGGGGGGGCGGATGGATGGCTACACCTTC; CDR3 protein: CASSWGGRMDGYTF
clone size: few; J gene: TRBJ2-1; CDR3 length: 17; V gene: TRBV12-3/TRBV12-4; D gene: TRBD2; CDR3 DNA: TGTGCCAGCAGTTTAGGGGGCGGGAGGGGGACCTACAATGAGCAGTTCTTC; CDR3 protein: CASSLGGGRGTYNEQFF
clone size: few; J gene: TRBJ1-6; CDR3 length: 13; V gene: TRBV27; D gene: TRBD1; CDR3 DNA: TGTGCCAGCTACAGGGGGAGGAATTCACCCCTCCACTTT; CDR3 protein: CASYRGRNSPLHF
clone size: many; J gene: TRBJ2-7; CDR3 length: 14; V gene: TRBV27; D gene: TRBD2; CDR3 DNA: TGTGCCAGCAGTGGGGGACTAGCGGGCTACGAGCAGTACTTC; CDR3 protein: CASSGGLAGYEQYF
clone size: NA; J gene: TRBJ1-5; CDR3 length: 14; V gene: TRBV9; D gene: NA; CDR3 DNA: TGTGCCAGCAGCGTTGGCAGCTCAAATCAGCCCCAGCATTTT; CDR3 protein: CASSVGSSNQPQHF
clone size: NA; J gene: TRBJ1-2; CDR3 length: 13; V gene: TRBV28; D gene: NA; CDR3 DNA: TGTGCCAGCAGTCCCCGGGCCCCGATCGGCTACACCTTC; CDR3 protein: CASSPRAPIGYTF
clone size: NA; J gene: TRBJ2-2; CDR3 length: 15; V gene: TRBV7-2; D gene: TRBD1; CDR3 DNA: TGTACCAGCAGCCTCACAGGGGGCCACACCGGGGAGCTGTTTTTT; CDR3 protein: CTSSLTGGHTGELFF
clone size: NA; J gene: TRBJ1-2; CDR3 length: 15; V gene: TRBV28; D gene: TRBD1; CDR3 DNA: TGTGCCAGCAGCCACGGGACAGACCCAAACTATGGCTACACCTTC; CDR3 protein: CASSHGTDPNYGYTF
clone size: NA; J gene: TRBJ2-1; CDR3 length: 18; V gene: TRBV5-1; D gene: TRBD2; CDR3 DNA: TGCGCCAGCAGCTTGGGAACTAGCGGGGGGGGTTCCTACAATGAGCAGTTCTTC; CDR3 protein: CASSLGTSGGGSYNEQFF
clone size: NA; J gene: TRBJ2-1; CDR3 length: 18; V gene: TRBV7-8; D gene: TRBD2; CDR3 DNA: TGTGCCAGCAGCTTTGGACTAGCGGAGACGGGTTATTACAATGAGCAGTTCTTC; CDR3 protein: CASSFGLAETGYYNEQFF
clone size: many; J gene: TRBJ2-7; CDR3 length: 13; V gene: TRBV7-2; D gene: TRBD2; CDR3 DNA: TGTGCCAGCAGTTTAGCGCGGGGGAACGAGCAGTACTTC; CDR3 protein: CASSLARGNEQYF